The 2 T cell receptor beta chains below come from one sample, sequenced in a study of shared clonotypes between healthy human individuals. CD45RO negativity and positive selection for CCR7 defined naive CD8 cells, a population that excluded terminally differentiated effector memory CD45RA+ cells. Measured with immunoSEQ multiplex PCR; TCRdb has only the in-frame clones, and not every one. The sample gives about 1,900,000 clones, about 95% of which show up once; under 1.5% is in the top ten. The material sequenced was naive CD8+ T cells sorted from blood. The receptors stem from a man younger than 35 in good health.

This clone was detected only once. The V and J genes are TRBV4-3 and TRBJ2-7; 8 bases align to TRBD1. Germline CDR1 and CDR2: LGHNA and YSLEER. V lost 1 base, J lost 3 bases, and 2 bases stayed unmatched. The CDR3 sequence is 14 residues long. DNA for the CDR3: TGCGCCAGCAGCCAAGCCAGGGGGCTCTACGAGCAGTACTTC. This sequence encodes CASSQARGLYEQYF.

This clone appeared a single time. V and J are TRBV27 and TRBJ2-1, with D possibly being TRBD2 (6 bases). The ends were cut back, 4 bases at V and 7 bases at J, with 20 bases in the middle. This CDR3 has 16 residues. Germline V gene sequence: CDR1 MNHEY, CDR2 SMNVEV (reference sequence). The CDR3 nucleotides are TGTGCCAGCAGTTGGACTCCCGGGACTGGGCCTAATGAGCAGTTCTTC. Amino acids: CASSWTPGTGPNEQFF.